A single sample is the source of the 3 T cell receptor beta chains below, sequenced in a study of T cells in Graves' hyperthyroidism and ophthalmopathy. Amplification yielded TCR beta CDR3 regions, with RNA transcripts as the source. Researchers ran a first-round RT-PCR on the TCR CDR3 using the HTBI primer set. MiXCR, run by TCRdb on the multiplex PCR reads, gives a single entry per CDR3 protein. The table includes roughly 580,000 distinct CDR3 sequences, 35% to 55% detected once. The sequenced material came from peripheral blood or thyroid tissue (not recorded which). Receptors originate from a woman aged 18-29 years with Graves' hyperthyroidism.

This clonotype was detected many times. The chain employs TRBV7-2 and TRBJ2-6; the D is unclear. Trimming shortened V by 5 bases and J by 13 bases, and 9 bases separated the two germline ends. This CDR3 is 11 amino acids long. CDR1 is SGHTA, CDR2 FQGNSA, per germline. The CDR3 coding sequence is TGTGCCAGCAGCCCCGCCGAGGTCCTGACTTTC. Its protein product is CASSPAEVLTF.

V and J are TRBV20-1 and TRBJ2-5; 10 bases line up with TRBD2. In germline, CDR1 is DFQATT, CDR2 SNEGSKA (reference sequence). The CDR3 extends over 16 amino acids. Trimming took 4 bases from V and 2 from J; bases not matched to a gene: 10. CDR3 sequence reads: CSAKKGLADRQETQYF. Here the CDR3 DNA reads TGCAGTGCTAAGAAAGGACTAGCGGACAGACAAGAGACCCAGTACTTC.

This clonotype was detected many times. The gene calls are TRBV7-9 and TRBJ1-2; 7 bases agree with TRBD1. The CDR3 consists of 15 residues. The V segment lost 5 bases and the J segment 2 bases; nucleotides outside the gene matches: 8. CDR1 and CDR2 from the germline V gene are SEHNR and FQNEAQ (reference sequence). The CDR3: CASSPPGTDNYGYTF. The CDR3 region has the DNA TGTGCCAGCAGCCCACCCGGGACAGACAACTATGGCTACACCTTC.